Below, 21 T cell receptor beta chains from the same sample are listed, as sequenced in a study of blood T cell repertoires in COVID-19. Libraries were prepared by immunoSEQ multiplex PCR; TCRdb keeps only in-frame clonotypes and omits some of them. The table shows some 200,000 clones, with approximately 86% occurring only once. Sequencing input: PBMCs or T cells enriched from blood (not recorded which). Receptor source: a woman younger than 45 who had recovered from COVID-19.

Written as DNA, the CDR3 is TGTGCCAGTGGACTATCCTACGAGCAGTACTTC. Amino acids: CASGLSYEQYF. This chain uses TRBV19 with TRBJ2-7; maybe TRBD2 (6 bases). The germline CDR1 and CDR2 sequences are LNHDA and SQIVND (reference sequence). V was trimmed by 8 bases and J by 1 base, leaving 6 bases between them. This CDR3 spans 11 amino acids.

This clone was picked up a small number of times. The chain couples TRBV28 to TRBJ1-5; 7 nucleotides line up with TRBD1. V shed 4 bases, J shed 0 bases, and the junction held 6 bases outside the gene matches. Germline-derived CDR1 and CDR2 are MDHEN and SYDVKM. CDR3 size: 16 residues. DNA for the CDR3: TGTGCCAGCAGTTACTCAGGGGGTGCTAGCAATCAGCCCCAGCATTTT. It specifies CASSYSGGASNQPQHF.

This chain connects TRBV6-5 to TRBJ2-5, with a weak D call TRBD1 (5 bases). This CDR3 has 13 amino acids. Trimming pared 11 bases from V and 5 bases from J, leaving 18 bases between. Germline assignment: CDR1 MNHEY and CDR2 SVGAGI. The CDR3 sequence is CAATGTGYETQYF. CDR3 DNA: TGTGCCGCTACTGGAACAGGTTATGAGACCCAGTACTTC.

In regard to this clone: The same CDR3 also results from other DNA sequences found in this sample. The CDR3 is CASSIGGDFNQPQHF. In DNA form, the CDR3 reads TGTGCCAGTAGTATTGGAGGGGACTTCAATCAGCCCCAGCATTTT. This chain uses TRBV19 with TRBJ1-5; D possibly corresponds to TRBD1 (5 bases). Trimming removed 3 bases from V and 3 bases from J, with 12 bases in between. The CDR3 is 15 residues long. The germline V gene has CDR1 LNHDA and CDR2 SQIVND (reference sequence).

The genes are TRBV5-1 and TRBJ1-1; D gene ambiguous. CDR1 and CDR2 from the germline V gene are SGHRS and YFSETQ. This CDR3 contains 15 residues. With 4 bases removed from V and 2 bases from J, the gap between germline ends came to 15 bases. The CDR3 here is CASSPVVGPNTEAFF. The CDR3 DNA follows: TGCGCCAGCAGCCCGGTCGTTGGTCCTAACACTGAAGCTTTCTTT.

The J gene is TRBJ2-2, the V gene TRBV6-1; D is uncertain. V shed 3 bases and J shed 6 bases, with 5 bases lying between them. The CDR3 loop spans 12 amino acids. The germline V gene encodes CDR1 MNHNS and CDR2 SASEGT. The CDR3 DNA is TGTGCCAGCAGTGAGTCTGCCGGGGAGCTGTTTTTT. It encodes CASSESAGELFF.

As for this clone: Its ends do not fully match the called genes, so a read error is possible. The chain joins TRBV4-3 to TRBJ2-2; TRBD2 might be the D (5 bases). The germline V gene encodes CDR1 LGHNA and CDR2 YSLEER. The CDR3 is made up of 15 amino acids. CDR3 DNA sequence: TGCGCCAGCAGCCAAGCGGCCTCCGAACACCGGGGAGCTGTTTTT. Amino acids: CASSQAASEHRGAVF.

On this clone: The sample holds other DNA sequences that translate to the same CDR3. The V and J genes are TRBV19 and TRBJ1-2; 8 bases are a match to TRBD1. Germline V gene lookup returns CDR1 LNHDA and CDR2 SQIVND (reference sequence). V lost 6 bases to trimming and J lost 5 bases; unmatched junction nucleotides: 5. CDR3 length: 13 amino acids. DNA of the CDR3: TGTGCCAGTAGCCCCGGGACAGGTTATGGCTACACCTTC. Translation: CASSPGTGYGYTF.

The chain recombines TRBV9 with TRBJ2-1; TRBD1 matches 7 bases. V gave up 3 bases and J gave up 5 bases; unmatched junction bases: 8. This CDR3 has 15 residues. The germline V gene has CDR1 SGDLS and CDR2 YYNGEE. The CDR3 region is CASSGGTADNNEQFF. The CDR3 nucleotides are TGTGCCAGCAGCGGTGGGACAGCCGATAACAATGAGCAGTTCTTC.

The count of this clone is one. The V and J genes are TRBV5-1 and TRBJ2-6; D is unresolved. Trimming stripped 5 bases from V and 2 bases from J, with 11 bases between. The germline CDR1 and CDR2 sequences are SGHRS and YFSETQ. The CDR3 sequence is 15 residues long. The chain's CDR3 is CASSVYEPGANVLTF. CDR3 bases: TGCGCCAGCAGTGTTTACGAGCCTGGGGCCAACGTCCTGACTTTC. The entire variable domain, with the rest obtained from reference TRBV5-1 and TRBJ2-6, is as follows: KAGVTQTPRYLIKTRGQQVTLSCSPISGHRSVSWYQQTPGQGLQFLFEYFSETQRNKGNFPGRFSGRQFSNSRSEMNVSTLELGDSALYLCASSVYEPGANVLTFGAGSRLTVL.

The chain is built from TRBV19 and TRBJ2-3; D may be TRBD2 (6 bases). Germline CDR1 is LNHDA and CDR2 is SQIVND (reference sequence). Trimming took off 4 bases at V and 0 bases at J, with 11 bases between the two ends. The CDR3 spans 15 residues. In DNA, the CDR3 is TGTGCCAGTAGTACCTCCCGGGAGAGCACAGATACGCAGTATTTT. It specifies CASSTSRESTDTQYF. The full variable domain, with the rest looked up from reference TRBV19 and TRBJ2-3, is DGGITQSPKYLFRKEGQNVTLSCEQNLNHDAMYWYRQDPGQGLRLIYYSQIVNDFQKGDIAEGYSVSREKKESFPLTVTSAQKNPTAFYLCASSTSRESTDTQYFGPGTRLTVL.

The genes are TRBV30 and TRBJ1-6, with a possible D match to TRBD1 (5 bases). The V end lost 0 bases, the J end lost 6 bases, and 12 bases lay between the germline ends. Germline V gene data show CDR1 as GTSNPN and CDR2 as SVGIG (reference sequence). The CDR3 loop spans 15 amino acids. CDR3 region: CAWSVLQGFNSPLHF. The CDR3 nucleotides read TGTGCCTGGAGTGTACTGCAGGGATTTAATTCACCCCTCCACTTT.

The chain links TRBV14 to TRBJ2-1; tentatively, D is TRBD2 (6 bases). V was cut by 1 base and J by 7 bases, with 14 bases left in between. The CDR3 runs 15 residues. Germline CDR1 reads SGHDN; CDR2 reads FVKESK. The CDR3 DNA reads as TGTGCCAGCAGCCAAGGAAAGGGGAGGACAAATGAGCAGTTCTTC. It translates to CASSQGKGRTNEQFF.

This clone was seen only once. The V call is TRBV29-1, the J call TRBJ1-2; D is ambiguous. The V gene lost 4 bases and the J gene lost 0 bases, with 3 bases spanning the gap. Germline CDR1 SQVTM, CDR2 ANQGSEA. The CDR3 has 11 amino acids. The chain's CDR3 is CSVVANYGYTF. Written as DNA, the CDR3 is TGCAGCGTTGTCGCTAACTATGGCTACACCTTC. Supplemented by reference TRBV29-1 and TRBJ1-2, the full variable domain reads SAVISQKPSRDICQRGTSLTIQCQVDSQVTMMFWYRQQPGQSLTLIATANQGSEATYESGFVIDKFPISRPNLTFSTLTVSNMSPEDSSIYLCSVVANYGYTFGSGTRLTVV.

This clone was observed a single time. V gene TRBV6-5 combines with J gene TRBJ2-3; 8 nucleotides agree with TRBD2. This CDR3 has 15 residues. Germline values: CDR1 MNHEY, CDR2 SVGAGI. V dropped 2 bases and J dropped 6; count of bases not matched to a gene: 7. CDR3 DNA sequence: TGTGCCAGCAGTTACAAGGGCGGGGGGATGGATACGCAGTATTTT. Its protein is CASSYKGGGMDTQYF.

J is TRBJ2-3 and V is TRBV7-9; 12 nucleotides match TRBD2. This CDR3 spans 19 amino acids. Germline lookup yields CDR1 SEHNR and CDR2 FQNEAQ (reference sequence). The ends lost 5 bases at V and 2 bases at J; junction bases unmatched: 14. The CDR3 sequence is CASSAPWASGGEVTDTQYF. The CDR3 DNA is TGTGCCAGCAGCGCGCCGTGGGCTAGCGGGGGGGAGGTCACAGATACGCAGTATTTT.

V gene TRBV24-1 combines with J gene TRBJ2-3; D unresolved. The V end was cut by 4 bases, the J end by 3 bases, with 7 bases between. CDR1 is KGHDR, CDR2 SFDVKD, per germline. The CDR3 consists of 13 residues. The CDR3 DNA follows: TGTGCCACCAGTGACCCCCCGACAGATACGCAGTATTTT. Its protein product is CATSDPPTDTQYF.

J is TRBJ1-1 and V is TRBV11-3; 12 bases line up with TRBD1. The CDR3 runs to 15 residues. Germline loops: CDR1 SGHNT, CDR2 YENEEA. V shed 5 bases and J 10 bases; nucleotides not matched to a gene: 11. CDR3 sequence reads: CASSPSGTGGLVAFF. CDR3 nucleotide sequence: TGTGCCAGCAGCCCCAGCGGGACAGGGGGCTTGGTAGCTTTCTTT.

The gene calls are TRBV25-1 and TRBJ1-4, with unresolved D. The CDR3 sequence is 11 residues long. The V and J ends lost 3 bases and 10 bases respectively, with 6 bases between them. From germline, CDR1 is MGHDK and CDR2 SYGVNS. The CDR3 nucleotides read TGTGCCAGCAGTGACGGCGGAAAACTGTTTTTT. It specifies CASSDGGKLFF.

This clone occurred once. Here the CDR3 reads CASSLGWDRGYEQYF. The DNA for the CDR3 is TGTGCCAGCAGCTTAGGCTGGGACAGGGGTTACGAGCAGTACTTC. The chain has TRBV11-3 and TRBJ2-7; 10 nucleotides agree with TRBD1. The CDR3 loop spans 15 amino acids. The ends lost 1 base at V and 4 bases at J; junction bases unmatched: 4. Germline V gene data show CDR1 as SGHNT and CDR2 as YENEEA.

The chain has TRBV5-6 and TRBJ1-1; possible D gene TRBD1, 6 bases. The CDR3 has 13 residues. V gave up 4 bases and J gave up 4 bases, with 11 bases separating them. Germline values: CDR1 SGHDT, CDR2 YYEEEE. CDR3 sequence reads: CASSQGLGTEAFF. Written as DNA, the CDR3 is TGTGCCAGCAGCCAGGGGTTAGGCACTGAAGCTTTCTTT.